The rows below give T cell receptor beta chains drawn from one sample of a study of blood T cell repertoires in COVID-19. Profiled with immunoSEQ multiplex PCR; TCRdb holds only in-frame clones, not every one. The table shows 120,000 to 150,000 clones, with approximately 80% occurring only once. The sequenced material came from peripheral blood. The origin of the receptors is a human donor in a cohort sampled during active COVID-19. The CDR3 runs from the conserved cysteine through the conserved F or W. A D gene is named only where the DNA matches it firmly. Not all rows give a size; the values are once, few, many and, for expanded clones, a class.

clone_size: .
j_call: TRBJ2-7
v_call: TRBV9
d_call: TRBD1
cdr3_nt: TGTGCCAGCAGCGTAGGCCAGGGGGCGGGTTACGAGCAGTACTTC
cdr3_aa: CASSVGQGAGYEQYF

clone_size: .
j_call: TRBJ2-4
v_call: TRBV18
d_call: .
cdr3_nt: TGTGCCAGCTCACCAGGGGGGATAGCCAAAAACATTCAGTACTTC
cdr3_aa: CASSPGGIAKNIQYF

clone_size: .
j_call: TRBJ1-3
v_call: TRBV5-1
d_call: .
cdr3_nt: TGCGCCAGCAGCTTGGTGGGGGGAGGCTCTGGAAACACCATATATTTT
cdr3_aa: CASSLVGGGSGNTIYF

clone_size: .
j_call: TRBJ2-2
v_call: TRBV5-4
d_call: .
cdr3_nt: TGTGCGGGCGGGGACGGGCCAGATGGGGAGCTGTTTTTT
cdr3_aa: CAGGDGPDGELFF

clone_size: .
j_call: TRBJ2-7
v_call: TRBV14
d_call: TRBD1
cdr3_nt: TGTGCCAGCAGCCACACTCCGGGACAGGGTTCTTCCTACGAGCAGTACTTC
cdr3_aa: CASSHTPGQGSSYEQYF

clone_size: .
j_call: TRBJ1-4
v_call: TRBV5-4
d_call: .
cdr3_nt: TGTGCCAGCAGCACCCGGACAGAGTTAGGGGAAAAACTGTTTTTT
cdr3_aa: CASSTRTELGEKLFF

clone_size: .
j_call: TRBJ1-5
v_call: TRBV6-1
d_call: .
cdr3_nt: TGTGCCAGCAGTGAAGCAAGACAGTTTAGCAATCAGCCCCAGCATTTT
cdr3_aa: CASSEARQFSNQPQHF

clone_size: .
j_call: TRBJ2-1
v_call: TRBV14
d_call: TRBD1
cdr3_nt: TGTGCCAGCAGCCAAGAGAGAGTGGGACAGGGTCTGGTCTTC
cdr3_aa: CASSQERVGQGLVF

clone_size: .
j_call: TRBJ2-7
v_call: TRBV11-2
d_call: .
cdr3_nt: TGTGCCAGCACCCCTGGCACGGTTTTTCTCCGGAGGGAGCAGTACTTC
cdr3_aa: CASTPGTVFLRREQYF

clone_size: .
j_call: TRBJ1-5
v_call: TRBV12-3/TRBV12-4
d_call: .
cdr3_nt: TGTGCCAGCAGTTTACTGGAGAATCAGCCCCAGCATTTT
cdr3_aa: CASSLLENQPQHF

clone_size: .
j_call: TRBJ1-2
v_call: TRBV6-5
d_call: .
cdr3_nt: TGTGCCAGCACCCCGGAGGCATCCTATGGCTACACCTTC
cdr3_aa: CASTPEASYGYTF

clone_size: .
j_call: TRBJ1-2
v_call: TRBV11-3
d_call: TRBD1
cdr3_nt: TGTGCCAGCAGCTCACAGGGGTCTGGCTACACCTTC
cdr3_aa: CASSSQGSGYTF

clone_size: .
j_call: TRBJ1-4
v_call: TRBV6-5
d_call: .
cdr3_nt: TGTGCCACCGTGACACAACCTGCTAATGAAAAACTGTTTTTT
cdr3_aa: CATVTQPANEKLFF

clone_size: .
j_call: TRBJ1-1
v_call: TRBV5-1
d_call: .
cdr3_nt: TGCGCCAGCAGCCCCGGGGGGGCTGAAGCTTTCTTT
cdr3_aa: CASSPGGAEAFF

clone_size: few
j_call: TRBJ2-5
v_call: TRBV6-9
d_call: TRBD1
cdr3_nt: TGTGCCAGCAGTTACAGGGGACAGCAAGAGACCCAGTACTTC
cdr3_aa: CASSYRGQQETQYF

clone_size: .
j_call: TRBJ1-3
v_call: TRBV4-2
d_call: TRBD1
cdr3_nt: TGTGCCAGCAGCCAAGTTTGGACAGGGGGCAACGCTGGAAACACCATATATTTT
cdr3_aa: CASSQVWTGGNAGNTIYF

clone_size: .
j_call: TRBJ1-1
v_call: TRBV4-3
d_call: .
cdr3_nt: TGCGCCAGCAGCCAAGATATGCGGGGGACTGAAGCTTTCTTT
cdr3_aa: CASSQDMRGTEAFF

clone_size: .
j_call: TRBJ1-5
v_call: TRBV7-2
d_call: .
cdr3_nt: TGTGCCAGCAGCTTAATCGGAGGGGACCAGCCCCAGCATTTT
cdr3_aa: CASSLIGGDQPQHF

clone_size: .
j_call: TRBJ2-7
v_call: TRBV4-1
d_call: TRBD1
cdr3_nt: TGCGCCAGCAGCCGGGGGGTGGCAGGGGGCTTCTACGAGCAGTACTTC
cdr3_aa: CASSRGVAGGFYEQYF

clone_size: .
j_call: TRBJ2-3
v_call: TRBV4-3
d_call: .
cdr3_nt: TGCGCCAGCAGCCAATCCGGGACAAGGAGCACAGATACGCAGTATTTT
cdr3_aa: CASSQSGTRSTDTQYF

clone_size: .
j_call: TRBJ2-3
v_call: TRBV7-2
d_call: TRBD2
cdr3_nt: TGTGCCAGCGCGATGACTAGCAGCGTCACAGATACGCAGTATTTT
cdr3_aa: CASAMTSSVTDTQYF

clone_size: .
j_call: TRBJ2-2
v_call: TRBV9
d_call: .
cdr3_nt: TGTGCCAGCAGCGTAGAAGGGGCCATCAGCACCGGGGAGCTGTTTTTT
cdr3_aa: CASSVEGAISTGELFF

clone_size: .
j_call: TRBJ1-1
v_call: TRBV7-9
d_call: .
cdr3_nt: TGTGCCAGCAGCCCGGGGGGGAGTAGGCACACTGAAGCTTTCTTT
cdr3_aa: CASSPGGSRHTEAFF

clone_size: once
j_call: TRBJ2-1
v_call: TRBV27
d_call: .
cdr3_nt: TGTGCCAGCAGTTTTATGAGGCCTAGCTCCTACAATGAGCAGTTCTTC
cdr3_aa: CASSFMRPSSYNEQFF

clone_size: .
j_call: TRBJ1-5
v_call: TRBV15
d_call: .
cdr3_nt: TGTGCCACCAGCAGAGATCGGGTCAGGGGTATCTCTCAGCCCCAGCATTTT
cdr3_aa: CATSRDRVRGISQPQHF

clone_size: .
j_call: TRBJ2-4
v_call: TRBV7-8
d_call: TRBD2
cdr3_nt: TGTGCCAGCAGCTTAGGACTTGAGCGGGGCCGGCTAGCCAAAAACATTCAGTACTTC
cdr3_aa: CASSLGLERGRLAKNIQYF

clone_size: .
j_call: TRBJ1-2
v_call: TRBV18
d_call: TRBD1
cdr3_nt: TGTGCCAGCTCACCCGACAGGGCCTGGATCTATGGCTACACCTTC
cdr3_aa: CASSPDRAWIYGYTF

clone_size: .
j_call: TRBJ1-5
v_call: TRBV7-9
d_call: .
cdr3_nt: TGTGCCAGCAGCTTAGACGGAGGCCGGCAGCCCCAGCATTTT
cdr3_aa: CASSLDGGRQPQHF

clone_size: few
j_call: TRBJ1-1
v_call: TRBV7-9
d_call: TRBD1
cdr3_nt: TGTGCCAGCAGCGCTGAGGGGGCCAAACTATTCTTT
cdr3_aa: CASSAEGAKLFF

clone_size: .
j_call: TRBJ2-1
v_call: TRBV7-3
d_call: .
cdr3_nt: TGTGCCAGCAGCTTAAAAGGGGGTGAGCAGTTCTTC
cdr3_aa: CASSLKGGEQFF

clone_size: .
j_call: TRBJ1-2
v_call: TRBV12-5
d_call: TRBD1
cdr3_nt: TGTGCTAGTGGTTTGTGGACAGGGCCTTATGGCTACACCTTC
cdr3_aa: CASGLWTGPYGYTF

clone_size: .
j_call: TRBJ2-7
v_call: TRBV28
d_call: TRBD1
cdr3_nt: TGTGCCAGCAGTTGGTCGGGACAGGGGGCTTACGAGCAGTACTTC
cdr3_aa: CASSWSGQGAYEQYF

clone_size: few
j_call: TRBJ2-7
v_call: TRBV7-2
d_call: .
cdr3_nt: TGTGCCAGCAGCTTAGGTCACTCTCTTAACTACGAGCAGTACTTC
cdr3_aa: CASSLGHSLNYEQYF

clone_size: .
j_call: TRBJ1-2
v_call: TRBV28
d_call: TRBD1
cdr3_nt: TGTGCCAGCAAACCGGGACAGGGGATCTATGGCTACACCTTC
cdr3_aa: CASKPGQGIYGYTF

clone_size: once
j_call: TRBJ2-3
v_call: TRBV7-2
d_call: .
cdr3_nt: TGTGCCAGCAGCTCCGGGGACTTCGCAGGTACGCAGTATTTT
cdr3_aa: CASSSGDFAGTQYF

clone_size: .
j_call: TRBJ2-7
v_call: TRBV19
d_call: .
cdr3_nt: TGTGCCAGTAGTCCCACAGTATGGTACGAGCAGTACTTC
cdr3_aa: CASSPTVWYEQYF

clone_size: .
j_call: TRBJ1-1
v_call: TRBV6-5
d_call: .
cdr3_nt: TGTGCCAGCAGTTACCGGACGGGGAGACGGACTGAAGCTTTCTTT
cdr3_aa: CASSYRTGRRTEAFF